These 30 T cell receptor beta chains share one sample of origin, sequenced in a study of blood T cells in healthy people across ages. PCR was performed a second time for about 6 to 12 cycles using a sample-barcoded 5' primer and a J-beta primer mix. TCRdb reprocessed the 5' RACE reads via MiXCR and lists one record per CDR3 protein. The sample has 1,500,000 or so distinct CDR3 sequences; 59% are singletons. The sequencing input was blood. These receptors were obtained from a man between 18 and 35 years old in good health.

This clonotype was observed a few times. This sequence joins TRBV20-1 and TRBJ2-1; D is ambiguous. The germline CDR1 and CDR2 sequences are DFQATT and SNEGSKA (reference sequence). The CDR3 sequence is 14 residues long. V was shortened by 5 bases and J by 7 bases, with 18 bases between the two germline ends. CDR3 residues: CSAAPDPRWNEQFF. CDR3 DNA: TGCAGTGCTGCCCCGGACCCGAGGTGGAATGAGCAGTTCTTC.

On this clonotype: The junction differs from germline at one of its ends, possibly a read error. The rearrangement joins TRBV3-1 to TRBJ2-5, with a weak D call TRBD2 (5 bases). Germline V gene sequence: CDR1 LGHDT, CDR2 YNNKEL (reference sequence). The length of the CDR3 is 15 residues. CDR3 loop: CASSQRGPEQEAQYF. The CDR3 DNA sequence: TGTGCCAGCAGCCAACGAGGGCCCGAACAAGAGGCCCAGTACTTC.

This clonotype was detected only a few times. V usage is TRBV28 and J usage is TRBJ2-7, with a possible D match to TRBD1 (5 bases). The CDR3 extends over 15 amino acids. The germline V gene has CDR1 MDHEN and CDR2 SYDVKM. V lost 5 bases to trimming and J lost 0 bases, with 14 bases between them. The CDR3, as DNA: TGTGCCAGCAGTACACCACTCGACAGCTCCTACGAGCAGTACTTC. Its translation is CASSTPLDSSYEQYF.

This chain uses TRBV2 with TRBJ1-2; no definite D call. The CDR3 runs to 10 residues. Trimming took 7 bases from V and 6 from J, leaving 6 bases between them. Per germline, CDR1 SNHLY and CDR2 FYNNEI. CDR3 DNA sequence: TGTGCCAGCACCACGGATGGCTACACCTTC. Translation gives CASTTDGYTF.

This clonotype is a singleton in its sample. At one boundary the junction diverges from the germline segment, which might be a read error. The chain has TRBV15 and TRBJ2-7; D is perhaps TRBD1 (6 bases). The J call may be mistaken, given a closer DNA end match to TRBJ2-5. CDR3 length equals 16 residues. Per the germline V gene, CDR1 is LNHNV and CDR2 is YYDKDF (reference sequence). CDR3 sequence (DNA): TGTGCCACCAGCAGAGATTTCAGGACAGCTCAAGGGACCCAGTACTTC. Its protein product is CATSRDFRTAQGTQYF.

This clonotype has a handful of counts. The chain employs TRBV4-2 and TRBJ2-1; 12 bases are shared with TRBD2. Germline V gene lookup returns CDR1 LGHNA and CDR2 YNFKEQ. The CDR3 runs to 16 residues. With V trimmed by 4 bases and J by 6 bases, 7 bases remained unmatched. CDR3 loop: CASSPPGLAGFNEQFF. The CDR3 nucleotides are TGTGCCAGCAGCCCCCCGGGACTAGCGGGTTTCAATGAGCAGTTCTTC.

This clonotype came up a few times. This chain uses TRBV29-1 with TRBJ2-1; 15 bases are a match to TRBD2. Per the germline V gene, CDR1 is SQVTM and CDR2 is ANQGSEA. The junction had 0 bases not matched to a gene; V was cut back by 3 bases and J by 0 bases. The CDR3 runs to 16 residues. The chain's CDR3 is CSVEGLAGGSYNEQFF. CDR3 sequence (DNA): TGCAGCGTTGAGGGACTAGCGGGGGGCTCCTACAATGAGCAGTTCTTC.

The gene calls are TRBV4-3 and TRBJ2-1; D is possibly TRBD1 (6 bases). The V end lost 3 bases, the J end lost 5 bases, and 11 bases lay between the germline ends. This CDR3 is 14 amino acids long. From germline, CDR1 is LGHNA and CDR2 YSLEER. CDR3 in amino acids: CASSQVSGDNEQFF. The DNA for the CDR3 is TGCGCCAGCAGCCAGGTTTCAGGGGACAATGAGCAGTTCTTC.

The chain recombines TRBV7-2 with TRBJ2-7; D perhaps matches TRBD1 (7 bases). The V and J ends lost 5 bases and 3 bases respectively, with 14 bases between them. CDR3 size: 14 residues. The germline V gene has CDR1 SGHTA and CDR2 FQGNSA. The CDR3 region is CASSPTGRYYEQYF. The CDR3 DNA is TGTGCCAGCAGCCCGACAGGGAGGTACTACGAGCAGTACTTC.

V is TRBV7-2 and J is TRBJ2-7, with 14 bases that match TRBD2. CDR1 and CDR2 (germline): SGHTA, FQGNSA. V lost 1 base and J lost 4; bases outside the gene matches: 6. This CDR3 has 17 residues. CDR3 in DNA: TGTGCCAGCAGCTTAGAGTCCCGGACTAGCGGGAGGTACGAGCAGTACTTC. This sequence encodes CASSLESRTSGRYEQYF.

The rearrangement uses TRBV15 and TRBJ1-2, with TRBD1 identical over 8 bases. The V gene end was trimmed by 0 bases and the J gene end by 10 bases; junction bases not matched to a gene: 16. Germline assignment: CDR1 LNHNV and CDR2 YYDKDF (reference sequence). The CDR3 loop spans 17 amino acids. The CDR3 is CATSRDPGGVGARNYTF. The CDR3 nucleotides are TGTGCCACCAGCAGAGATCCAGGGGGCGTGGGTGCCCGCAACTACACCTTC. Looking up the rest from reference TRBV15 and TRBJ1-2 gives the full variable domain: DAMVIQNPRYQVTQFGKPVTLSCSQTLNHNVMYWYQQKSSQAPKLLFHYYDKDFNNEADTPDNFQSRRPNTSFCFLDIRSPGLGDTAMYLCATSRDPGGVGARNYTFGSGTRLTVV.

This rearrangement joins TRBV3-1 to TRBJ2-7; 14 bases agree with TRBD2. The CDR3 consists of 18 residues. Per germline, CDR1 LGHDT and CDR2 YNNKEL (reference sequence). J was trimmed by 3 bases and V by 2 bases; bases with no gene match: 9. Here the CDR3 reads CASSQNLGLAGVVYEQYF. CDR3 sequence (DNA): TGTGCCAGCAGCCAAAACTTGGGACTAGCGGGAGTAGTCTACGAGCAGTACTTC.

V usage is TRBV20-1 and J usage is TRBJ1-1, with no clear D. The V end lost 0 bases, the J end lost 1 base, and 15 bases lay between the germline ends. This CDR3 is built from 16 residues. Germline V lookup: CDR1 DFQATT, CDR2 SNEGSKA (reference sequence). The DNA for the CDR3 is TGCAGTGCTAGAGATCGTGCGAGCCTGGAGAACACTGAAGCTTTCTTT. Translation gives CSARDRASLENTEAFF.

Of note for this clonotype: One junction end does not reproduce the germline sequence, and a read error may be involved. The rearrangement uses TRBV12-3 or TRBV12-4 and TRBJ2-5; D possibly matches TRBD1 or TRBD2 (5 bases each). The CDR3 covers 15 residues. CDR3 DNA sequence: TGTGCCAGCAGCTTAGGGGTCCAGGGACGAGAGACCCAGTACTTC. Translated, it gives CASSLGVQGRETQYF.

The genes are TRBV11-2 and TRBJ2-5; D gene ambiguous. Trimming shortened V by 7 bases and J by 3 bases, and 21 bases separated the two germline ends. Looked up from germline, CDR1 is SGHAT and CDR2 is FQNNGV. The CDR3 is made up of 16 amino acids. CDR3 residues: CASTPSGQYRKETQYF. The CDR3 DNA reads as TGTGCCAGCACACCCAGTGGGCAGTACCGAAAAGAGACCCAGTACTTC.

The rearrangement uses TRBV6-2 or TRBV6-3 and TRBJ2-3; 9 bases are shared with TRBD2. CDR1 is MNHEY, CDR2 SVGEGT, per germline. This CDR3 spans 16 amino acids. J lost 4 bases, V lost 1 base, and 6 bases had no gene match. The CDR3 spells CASSYWRGGAPDTQYF. CDR3 DNA: TGTGCCAGCAGTTACTGGCGGGGGGGCGCCCCAGATACGCAGTATTTT.

V gene TRBV20-1 combines with J gene TRBJ2-7; D gene unclear. The CDR3 has 13 residues. Germline V lookup: CDR1 DFQATT, CDR2 SNEGSKA (reference sequence). V shed 3 bases and J shed 3 bases, with 12 bases lying between them. The chain's CDR3 is CSARGSADYEQYF. The CDR3 region has the DNA TGCAGTGCTAGGGGTTCGGCAGACTACGAGCAGTACTTC.

The chain recombines TRBV25-1 with TRBJ1-1; the D gene is possibly TRBD1 (5 bases). The CDR3 loop spans 11 amino acids. V lost 7 bases to trimming and J lost 8 bases, with 11 bases between them. Germline V gives CDR1 MGHDK, CDR2 SYGVNS. The CDR3 DNA sequence: TGTGCCAGCATAATGGGGGTCGAAGCTTTCTTT. It encodes CASIMGVEAFF.

In its sample, this clonotype was seen once. The rearrangement joins TRBV20-1 to TRBJ2-3; TRBD1 aligns across 7 bases. Unmatched junction bases numbered 8, after V lost 0 bases and J lost 2 bases. Germline V gene lookup returns CDR1 DFQATT and CDR2 SNEGSKA (reference sequence). The CDR3 loop spans 16 amino acids. CDR3 in DNA: TGCAGTGCTAGAGATCGGGGACAGAGCTACACAGATACGCAGTATTTT. Translating it yields CSARDRGQSYTDTQYF.

The V call is TRBV5-6, the J call TRBJ2-5, with D hard to call. CDR1 is SGHDT and CDR2 is YYEEEE in the germline V gene. The CDR3 is 13 residues long. V was clipped by 3 bases and J by 1 base, with 7 bases between them. DNA for the CDR3: TGTGCCAGCAGCTGGGAAATCCAAGAGACCCAGTACTTC. Its translation: CASSWEIQETQYF.

The chain joins TRBV5-1 to TRBJ2-4; D unresolved. The J call may be incorrect, as the DNA end agrees better with TRBJ2-7. In germline, CDR1 is SGHRS, CDR2 YFSETQ. The CDR3 loop spans 13 amino acids. The CDR3 protein is CASSLDMGNEQYF. The DNA for the CDR3 is TGCGCCAGCAGCTTGGATATGGGAAACGAGCAGTACTTC.

This chain's CDR3 is CASSLAFDTQYF. Here the CDR3 DNA reads TGTGCCAGCAGCCTGGCGTTTGATACGCAGTATTTT. The gene calls are TRBV11-2 and TRBJ2-3; D is unresolved. Germline V lookup: CDR1 SGHAT, CDR2 FQNNGV. The V and J ends lost 5 bases and 6 bases respectively, with 9 bases between them. The CDR3 contains 12 residues.

This clonotype was seen a handful of times. V and J are TRBV11-3 and TRBJ2-3; 7 nucleotides align to TRBD1. Germline CDR1 and CDR2: SGHNT and YENEEA. The CDR3 runs 14 residues. The V gene end was trimmed by 4 bases and the J gene end by 3 bases; junction bases not matched to a gene: 4. The CDR3 DNA follows: TGTGCCAGCAGCTCCCTGGACAGGACAGATACGCAGTATTTT. Protein: CASSSLDRTDTQYF.

As concerns this clonotype: At one end the junction does not follow the germline gene, possibly because of a read error. The chain couples TRBV5-6 to TRBJ2-7, with 12 bases lining up with TRBD2. CDR3 length: 14 amino acids. Germline V gene sequence: CDR1 SGHDT, CDR2 YYEEEE. The chain's CDR3 is CASRTSGGSYGQYF. CDR3 DNA sequence: TGTGCCAGCAGGACTAGCGGGGGCTCCTACGGGCAGTACTTC.

The chain uses TRBV5-1 and TRBJ1-1, with 7 bases that match TRBD1. CDR1 is SGHRS and CDR2 is YFSETQ in the germline V gene. The CDR3 contains 14 residues. V lost 4 bases, J lost 3 bases, and 6 bases stayed unmatched. CDR3 in DNA: TGCGCCAGCAGCGATGGGACAGTGGACACTGAAGCTTTCTTT. Translated: CASSDGTVDTEAFF.

The J gene is TRBJ2-1, the V gene TRBV3-1; tentatively, D is TRBD2 (5 bases). This CDR3 spans 13 amino acids. V gave up 4 bases and J gave up 6 bases, with 10 bases separating them. Germline V lookup: CDR1 LGHDT, CDR2 YNNKEL (reference sequence). The CDR3 DNA follows: TGTGCCAGCAGCCCGAGGGCGCCCAATGAGCAGTTCTTC. Its protein product is CASSPRAPNEQFF.

In DNA form, the CDR3 reads TGTGCCAGCAGTCCTAACACAGATAGCGACCAAAACATTCAGTACTTC. This encodes CASSPNTDSDQNIQYF. This chain links TRBV27 with TRBJ2-4; TRBD2 might be the D (5 bases). Germline CDR1 and CDR2: MNHEY and SMNVEV (reference sequence). The ends were cut back, 5 bases at V and 5 bases at J, with 19 bases in the middle. This CDR3 contains 16 residues.

The chain uses TRBV20-1 and TRBJ1-6, with D perhaps matching TRBD1 (5 bases). V shed 3 bases and J shed 10 bases, with 13 bases lying between them. CDR3 length: 13 residues. Germline CDR1 DFQATT, CDR2 SNEGSKA (reference sequence). The CDR3 DNA reads as TGCAGTGCTAGTGAGGGGATCGAGTCACCCCTCCACTTT. Residues: CSASEGIESPLHF.

The J gene is TRBJ2-7, the V gene TRBV29-1; D uncertain. This CDR3 is built from 12 residues. CDR1 is SQVTM, CDR2 ANQGSEA, per germline. Trimming took 5 bases from V and 3 from J, leaving 11 bases between them. The CDR3 spells CSVLYPNYEQYF. As DNA, the CDR3 is TGCAGCGTTTTGTACCCGAACTACGAGCAGTACTTC.

The rearrangement joins TRBV20-1 to TRBJ1-1, with 7 positions matching TRBD1. The CDR3 has 13 amino acids. With V trimmed by 5 bases and J by 4 bases, 7 bases remained unmatched. Looked up from germline, CDR1 is DFQATT and CDR2 is SNEGSKA (reference sequence). The CDR3 nucleotides read TGCAGTGCTCACACAGGGGCAAGCACTGAAGCTTTCTTT. This encodes CSAHTGASTEAFF.